The entry that follows covers one T cell receptor (beta chain) sequence. These data originate in a study of blood T cell repertoires in COVID-19. Patients in Seattle were enrolled during active infection, then followed longitudinally. The junction had 1 base not matched to a gene; V was cut back by 2 bases and J by 6 bases. The CDR3 is made up of 14 amino acids. Germline-derived CDR1 and CDR2 are MNHEY and SVGEGT. As processed by the authors: By means of reference gene primer amplification, nucleated cell counts were estimated. Libraries were prepared by immunoSEQ multiplex PCR; TCRdb keeps only in-frame clonotypes and omits some of them. V and J calls and clone size are given by that table; D and trimming were obtained from the DNA. The sample holds 200,000 or so clones, about 85% seen once.

The sequence came from a woman at least 80 years old with COVID-19, enrolled during active disease. The chain uses TRBV6-2 or TRBV6-3 and TRBJ1-6, with 7 bases fitting TRBD1. Sequencing was done on a sample of peripheral blood. CDR3: CASSYTGANSPLHF. The CDR3 DNA follows: TGTGCCAGCAGTTACACAGGGGCTAATTCACCCCTCCACTTT.